This entry describes one T cell receptor beta chain. The record originates from a study of technical replicates of blood from several donors. Profiled with immunoSEQ multiplex PCR; TCRdb holds only in-frame clones, not every one. In the table there are 75,000 or so clones, 85% to 95% of which are singletons. The CDR3 extends over 16 amino acids. The rearrangement joins TRBV12-2 to TRBJ2-2; the table gives TRBD1 as D, unverified against the DNA. TRBV12-2 is deemed a pseudogene. This clonotype was sampled from a human donor in good health. The sequenced sample was T cells isolated from PBMCs. The DNA for the CDR3 is TGTGCAAGTCGCCGCGGACAGGGGCGATTCACCGGGGAGCTGTTTTTT. This sequence encodes CASRRGQGRFTGELFF.